Following are 24 T cell receptor beta chains from one sample sequenced in a study of blood T cell repertoires in COVID-19 (dated by TCRdb to the early 2020s). Preparation of the library involved the immunoSEQ multiplex PCR assay. In TCRdb, the immuneACCESS table is reduced to in-frame sequences with V and J assigned. These tables do not hold every clone; where another copy was compared, an unresolved V gene accounts for under half, and the others remain unexplained. The sample table records approximately 75,000 clones; around nine tenths of these occur just once. The top ten constitute around 6.3% of the sample. The sample was peripheral blood. The origin of the receptors is an elderly man with COVID-19, enrolled during active disease.

The gene calls are TRBV12-3 or TRBV12-4 and TRBJ1-1; perhaps TRBD1 as D (5 bases). The CDR3 is made up of 13 amino acids. V gave up 6 bases and J gave up 5 bases, with 13 bases separating them. CDR3 DNA: TGTGCCAGCAGACCGACCGGGGGAACTGAAGCTTTCTTT. Its translation is CASRPTGGTEAFF.

This clone was recorded once. The identical CDR3 is also encoded by other nucleotide sequences in the sample. This chain connects TRBV7-8 to TRBJ1-5, with D perhaps TRBD1 (5 bases). There are 15 residues in the CDR3. Between the trimmed V and J ends, which lost 4 bases and 2 bases, there was a span of 12 bases. Looked up from germline, CDR1 is SGHVS and CDR2 is FQNEAQ. CDR3 in amino acids: CASSSQGGRNQPQHF. The CDR3, as DNA: TGTGCCAGCAGCTCCCAGGGTGGGCGCAATCAGCCCCAGCATTTT.

The chain is built from TRBV25-1 and TRBJ1-4, with TRBD1 identical over 10 bases. The germline gives CDR1 MGHDK, CDR2 SYGVNS. This CDR3 has 18 residues. V shed 5 bases, J shed 8 bases, and the junction held 17 bases outside the gene matches. CDR3 nucleotides: TGTGCCAGCAGTCCCCAGAGCGGACAGGGGGTCTCATCCGAAAAACTGTTTTTT. Amino acids: CASSPQSGQGVSSEKLFF.

The rearrangement joins TRBV5-1 to TRBJ2-7; 8 positions match TRBD1. Germline V gene lookup returns CDR1 SGHRS and CDR2 YFSETQ. V lost 0 bases and J lost 4; bases outside the gene matches: 9. The CDR3 runs 16 residues. CDR3 protein: CASSLGPTGGEYEQYF. DNA of the CDR3: TGCGCCAGCAGCTTGGGGCCTACAGGGGGAGAGTACGAGCAGTACTTC.

This chain uses TRBV4-2 with TRBJ1-5, with TRBD1 identical over 8 bases. Germline-derived CDR1 and CDR2 are LGHNA and YNFKEQ. Trimming cost V 1 base and J 5 bases; bases outside gene matches: 7. The length of the CDR3 is 16 residues. CDR3 bases: TGTGCCAGCAGCCAAGGGCAGGGGGCGTCGGATCAGCCCCAGCATTTT. Translated: CASSQGQGASDQPQHF.

The J gene is TRBJ2-2, the V gene TRBV4-3; 7 bases line up with TRBD2. Germline loops: CDR1 LGHNA, CDR2 YSLEER. The CDR3 loop spans 16 amino acids. The trim removed 0 bases at V and 3 bases at J, leaving 4 bases unmatched. The CDR3 DNA sequence: TGCGCCAGCAGCCAAGATACGCGGGGGTACACCGGGGAGCTGTTTTTT. As protein: CASSQDTRGYTGELFF.

This chain links TRBV5-6 with TRBJ2-7, with D maybe TRBD1 (7 bases). The CDR3 length is 14 residues. CDR1 is SGHDT, CDR2 YYEEEE, per germline. Trimming stripped 2 bases from V and 6 bases from J, with 15 bases between. This chain's CDR3 is CASSFSRGAVEQYF. The CDR3 DNA follows: TGTGCCAGCAGCTTCAGCAGGGGGGCGGTCGAGCAGTACTTC.

The V call is TRBV7-9, the J call TRBJ1-2; D gene uncertain. Germline V lookup: CDR1 SEHNR, CDR2 FQNEAQ (reference sequence). The CDR3 covers 13 residues. V dropped 5 bases and J dropped 2 bases, with 9 bases sitting between them. The CDR3 reads CASSPDGNYGYTF. The DNA for the CDR3 is TGTGCCAGCAGCCCCGACGGGAACTATGGCTACACCTTC.

The chain uses TRBV5-6 and TRBJ2-7; 9 bases fit TRBD1. The CDR3 loop spans 14 amino acids. Germline values: CDR1 SGHDT, CDR2 YYEEEE. The trim removed 4 bases at V and 1 base at J, leaving 3 bases unmatched. The CDR3 region is CASSRDRASYEQYF. Here the CDR3 DNA reads TGTGCCAGCAGCAGGGACAGGGCTTCCTACGAGCAGTACTTC.

J is TRBJ1-1 and V is TRBV5-1; 10 bases agree with TRBD1. The CDR3 extends over 15 amino acids. Germline V lookup: CDR1 SGHRS, CDR2 YFSETQ. V was clipped by 3 bases and J by 4 bases; unmatched bases: 6. As DNA, the CDR3 is TGCGCCAGCAGCTGGGGACAGGGGTTGGGCACTGAAGCTTTCTTT. Translation gives CASSWGQGLGTEAFF.

A single count supports this clone. This chain connects TRBV10-2 to TRBJ1-5; 10 bases align to TRBD1. This CDR3 comprises 16 residues. Germline V gene lookup returns CDR1 WSHSY and CDR2 SAAADI. J lost 0 bases, V lost 3 bases, and 2 bases had no gene match. CDR3 sequence reads: CASSDRQGASNQPQHF. The DNA of the CDR3 is TGCGCCAGCAGTGACCGACAGGGGGCTAGCAATCAGCCCCAGCATTTT.

The chain recombines TRBV7-2 with TRBJ1-5; 9 positions match TRBD1. The ends lost 3 bases at V and 5 bases at J; junction bases unmatched: 8. In germline, CDR1 is SGHTA, CDR2 FQGNSA. This CDR3 has 16 residues. Written as DNA, the CDR3 is TGTGCCAGCAGCTTGAGGACCGGACAGGGGTATCAGCCCCAGCATTTT. Translated, it gives CASSLRTGQGYQPQHF.

This clone was detected a few times. This chain connects TRBV5-4 to TRBJ2-4, with 7 bases that match TRBD1. V lost 2 bases and J lost 1; bases outside the gene matches: 6. Germline values: CDR1 SGHNT, CDR2 YYREEE (reference sequence). The CDR3 is 16 amino acids. CDR3 bases: TGTGCCAGCAGCTTCACAGGGGAAGCGGCCAAAAACATTCAGTACTTC. It yields the protein CASSFTGEAAKNIQYF.

The chain is built from TRBV27 and TRBJ2-7; D is uncertain. Trimming shortened V by 7 bases and J by 0 bases, and 13 bases separated the two germline ends. The CDR3 runs to 14 residues. Germline CDR1 reads MNHEY; CDR2 reads SMNVEV (reference sequence). The CDR3 DNA sequence: TGTGCCAGCACTTTCGCCGGGTCCTCCTACGAGCAGTACTTC. Protein sequence: CASTFAGSSYEQYF.

This clone is a singleton in its sample. This sequence joins TRBV28 and TRBJ2-1; 10 nucleotides align to TRBD1. J gave up 1 base and V 6 bases, and 6 bases lay outside the gene matches. The CDR3 is 16 residues long. Germline values: CDR1 MDHEN, CDR2 SYDVKM. The CDR3 is CASSPPGQGSYNEQFF. The CDR3, as DNA: TGTGCCAGCAGCCCCCCGGGACAGGGGTCCTACAATGAGCAGTTCTTC.

The chain combines TRBV6-1 with TRBJ1-2, with D perhaps matching TRBD1 (5 bases). V was cut by 0 bases and J by 7 bases, with 18 bases left in between. There are 16 residues in the CDR3. The V gene's germline CDR1 is MNHNS and CDR2 SASEGT. The DNA of the CDR3 is TGTGCCAGCAGTGAAGCGATGGCGGCACTAACAGGTGGCTACACCTTC. Translation: CASSEAMAALTGGYTF.

The CDR3 nucleotides are TGTGCCAGCAGTCGCCCTAGCGGGGCCTACAATGAGCAGTTCTTC. It translates to CASSRPSGAYNEQFF. The chain is built from TRBV28 and TRBJ2-1, with 9 nucleotides matching TRBD2. The CDR3 runs to 15 residues. V was pared by 5 bases and J by 2 bases, with 4 bases of the junction left unmatched. Germline V gene lookup returns CDR1 MDHEN and CDR2 SYDVKM.

The chain employs TRBV9 and TRBJ1-4, with 8 bases fitting TRBD1. Germline V gene data show CDR1 as SGDLS and CDR2 as YYNGEE. The CDR3 extends over 16 amino acids. V lost 2 bases, J lost 0 bases, and 3 bases stayed unmatched. The CDR3 nucleotides read TGTGCCAGCAGCGTCGGACAGGGCTCAACTAATGAAAAACTGTTTTTT. It yields the protein CASSVGQGSTNEKLFF.

J is TRBJ1-1 and V is TRBV3-1 (or the pseudogene TRBV3-2), with D possibly TRBD1 on 5 matching bases. Per the germline V gene, CDR1 is LGHDT and CDR2 is YNNKEL (reference sequence). This CDR3 has 12 amino acids. V was pared by 2 bases and J by 8 bases, with 9 bases between. DNA of the CDR3: TGTGCCAGCAGCCAACGGGGGGGAGAAGCTTTCTTT. It encodes CASSQRGGEAFF.

This chain joins TRBV7-8 and TRBJ2-7, with D possibly matching TRBD1 (6 bases). Germline V CDR1 and CDR2: SGHVS, FQNEAQ. The CDR3 sequence is 14 residues long. The V end lost 1 base, the J end lost 4 bases, and 11 bases lay between the germline ends. The chain's CDR3 is CASSLEPGAYEQYF. CDR3 in DNA: TGTGCCAGCAGCTTAGAACCAGGGGCGTACGAGCAGTACTTC. Looking up the rest from reference TRBV7-8 and TRBJ2-7 gives the full variable domain: GAGVSQSPRYKVAKRGQDVALRCDPISGHVSLFWYQQALGQGPEFLTYFQNEAQLDKSGLPSDRFFAERPEGSVSTLKIQRTQQEDSAVYLCASSLEPGAYEQYFGPGTRLTVT.

The chain recombines TRBV9 with TRBJ1-1, with no clear D. Deletions cut 4 bases from V and 4 bases from J, with 14 bases between. Germline CDR1 SGDLS, CDR2 YYNGEE. This CDR3 region has 14 residues. DNA of the CDR3: TGTGCCAGCAGCCCTAGGCGGGTGGGCACTGAAGCTTTCTTT. Amino acids: CASSPRRVGTEAFF.

The V and J genes are TRBV5-4 and TRBJ2-5, with 9 bases identical to TRBD2. V trimming: 2 bases; J trimming: 2 bases; junction bases outside the gene matches: 4. The germline V gene has CDR1 SGHNT and CDR2 YYREEE (reference sequence). There are 15 residues in the CDR3. The CDR3 sequence is CASSLSGGLQETQYF. DNA for the CDR3: TGTGCCAGCAGCTTAAGCGGGGGGCTACAAGAGACCCAGTACTTC.

The count of this clone is one. V and J are TRBV7-9 and TRBJ1-2; 7 bases align to TRBD1. Germline assignment: CDR1 SEHNR and CDR2 FQNEAQ (reference sequence). The CDR3 extends over 16 amino acids. V was clipped by 3 bases and J by 5 bases; unmatched bases: 12. The CDR3: CASSFGSLDRLYGYTF. The CDR3, as DNA: TGTGCCAGCAGCTTCGGGTCCCTGGACAGGCTTTATGGCTACACCTTC.

The V call is TRBV2, the J call TRBJ1-5; D possibly corresponds to TRBD1 (5 bases). Germline-derived CDR1 and CDR2 are SNHLY and FYNNEI. Trimming shortened V by 3 bases and J by 7 bases, and 10 bases separated the two germline ends. The CDR3 spans 13 residues. The CDR3 nucleotides read TGTGCCAGCAGTGAGCTACCAGGGCAGCCCCAGCATTTT. Its translation is CASSELPGQPQHF.